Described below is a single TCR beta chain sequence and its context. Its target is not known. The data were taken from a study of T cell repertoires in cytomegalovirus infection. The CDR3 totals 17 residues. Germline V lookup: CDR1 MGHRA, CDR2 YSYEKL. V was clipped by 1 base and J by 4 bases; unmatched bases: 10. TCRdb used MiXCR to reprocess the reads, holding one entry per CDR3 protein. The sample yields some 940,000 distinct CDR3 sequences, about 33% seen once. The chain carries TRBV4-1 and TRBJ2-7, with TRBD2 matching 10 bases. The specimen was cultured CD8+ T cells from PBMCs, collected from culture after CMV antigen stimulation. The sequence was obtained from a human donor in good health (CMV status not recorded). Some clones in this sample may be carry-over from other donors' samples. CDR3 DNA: TGCGCCAGCAGCCAAGGAGCCCTAGCGGGGGCCTCATACGAGCAGTACTTC. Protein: CASSQGALAGASYEQYF.